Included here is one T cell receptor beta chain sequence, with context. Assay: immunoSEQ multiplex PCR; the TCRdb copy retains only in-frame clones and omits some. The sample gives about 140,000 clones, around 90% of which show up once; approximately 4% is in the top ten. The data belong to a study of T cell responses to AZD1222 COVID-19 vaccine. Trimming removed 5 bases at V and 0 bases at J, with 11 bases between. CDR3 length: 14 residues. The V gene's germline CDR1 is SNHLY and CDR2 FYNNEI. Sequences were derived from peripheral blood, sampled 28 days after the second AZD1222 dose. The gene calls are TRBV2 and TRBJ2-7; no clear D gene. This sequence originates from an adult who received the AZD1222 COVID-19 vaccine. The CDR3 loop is CASSSTRISYEQYF. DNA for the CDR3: TGTGCCAGCAGTTCCACACGGATCTCCTACGAGCAGTACTTC.